This T cell receptor (beta chain) stems from a study of blood T cell repertoires in COVID-19. Study in general: From the United States, Italy and Spain came samples of acute and convalescent COVID-19. T cells, B-cell-depleted T cells, or PBMCs provided the cDNA or gDNA that served as material.

Residents of about two dozen US areas, aged roughly 18 to 89 years, made up the participants. Grouping used clinical history reported by participants in a survey and questionnaire. Data came from immunoSEQ multiplex PCR; TCRdb stores just in-frame clones and leaves some out. The sample comprises around 450,000 clones, 90% of which are singletons, and 0.6% to 0.7% rests with the top ten. Trimming pared 3 bases from V and 0 bases from J, leaving 14 bases between. Germline V gene sequence: CDR1 LNHNV, CDR2 YYDKDF (reference sequence). This CDR3 is built from 16 residues. The chain has TRBV15 and TRBJ1-1, with D possibly being TRBD1 (5 bases). The source is a man between 18 and 35 years old who had recovered from COVID-19. Material: PBMCs or T cells enriched from blood (not recorded which). This CDR3 is CATSSNRMKLNTEAFF. The DNA of the CDR3 is TGTGCCACCAGCAGCAACAGGATGAAATTGAACACTGAAGCTTTCTTT.